These T cell receptor beta chains were read from a single sample in a study of T-cell memory formation after mild COVID-19. TCRdb reanalysed the 5' RACE reads using MiXCR and keeps one entry per CDR3 protein. The table lists about 200,000 distinct CDR3 sequences, around 9.5% of them singletons. Sequencing used PBMCs or a T cell subset sorted from them (not recorded which). The receptors come from a man younger than 30 who had mild COVID-19 (a few samples of this study predate the infection). Cell type and time point are not known. Both conserved end residues are part of each CDR3. The D gene is left open where the match is weak. For some rows the clone size is stated as once, few or many, or as a class when expanded; others skip it.

clone_size	v_call	j_call	d_call	cdr3_aa	cdr3_nt
few	TRBV4-3	TRBJ2-3	TRBD2	CASSQDLGLAIDTQYF	TGCGCCAGCAGCCAAGATCTGGGACTAGCGATAGATACGCAGTATTTT
many	TRBV19	TRBJ2-1	TRBD2	CASSSPSGGAYYNEQFF	TGTGCCAGTAGTAGCCCCAGCGGGGGTGCATACTACAATGAGCAGTTCTTC
few	TRBV2	TRBJ1-2	.	CASREGAGPYGYTF	TGTGCCAGCAGGGAGGGCGCAGGGCCCTATGGCTACACCTTC
.	TRBV20-1	TRBJ2-2	TRBD2	CSARERGGGDPELFF	TGCAGTGCTAGAGAAAGGGGCGGGGGGGACCCGGAGCTGTTTTTT
many	TRBV7-2	TRBJ2-3	.	CASRGVSTDTQYF	TGTGCCAGCAGGGGGGTTAGCACAGATACGCAGTATTTT
few	TRBV23-1	TRBJ2-5	.	CASSQLKETQYF	TGCGCCAGCAGTCAACTAAAAGAGACCCAGTACTTC
few	TRBV27	TRBJ1-1	.	CASSLSSGGTEAFF	TGTGCCAGCAGTTTATCGAGTGGGGGGACTGAAGCTTTCTTT
.	TRBV18	TRBJ2-7	TRBD1	CASSPGQKYYEQYF	TGTGCCAGCTCACCGGGACAGAAGTATTACGAGCAGTACTTC
.	TRBV5-1	TRBJ1-3	.	CASSPRTDGNTIYF	TGCGCCAGCAGCCCGCGGACAGATGGAAACACCATATATTTT
.	TRBV5-1	TRBJ2-3	TRBD2	CASSTGTSGLTDTQYF	TGCGCCAGCAGCACCGGGACTAGCGGCCTCACAGATACGCAGTATTTT
few	TRBV12-3/TRBV12-4	TRBJ2-5	TRBD2	CASSLSLSGGARETQYF	TGTGCCAGCAGTTTGAGCCTTAGCGGGGGGGCCCGAGAGACCCAGTACTTC
.	TRBV10-3	TRBJ2-7	TRBD1	CAISGQGPYEQYF	TGTGCCATCAGCGGACAGGGTCCCTACGAGCAGTACTTC
few	TRBV9	TRBJ2-6	.	CASSLSGGANVLTF	TGTGCCAGCAGCCTTTCGGGTGGGGCCAACGTCCTGACTTTC
.	TRBV7-2	TRBJ2-7	.	CASSLGSISPYEQYF	TGTGCCAGCAGCTTAGGGTCCATTAGCCCCTACGAGCAGTACTTC
few	TRBV4-2	TRBJ1-3	.	CASSRRGVNSGNTIYF	TGTGCCAGCAGCCGAAGGGGCGTAAACTCTGGAAACACCATATATTTT
few	TRBV18	TRBJ2-1	.	CASSPDGPNEQFF	TGTGCCAGCTCACCAGACGGACCCAATGAGCAGTTCTTC
.	TRBV5-5	TRBJ1-5	.	CASSAGPDGAGQPQHF	TGTGCCAGCAGCGCGGGGCCTGACGGGGCGGGACAGCCCCAGCATTTT
many	TRBV12-3/TRBV12-4	TRBJ2-3	.	CASYLPSTDTQYF	TGTGCCAGCTACTTGCCCAGCACAGATACGCAGTATTTT
few	TRBV21-1	TRBJ2-7	.	CASSAAGTGIREQYF	TGTGCCAGCAGCGCCGCCGGGACAGGGATCCGCGAGCAGTACTTC
few	TRBV6-2/TRBV6-3	TRBJ1-1	.	CASSAVGGRTEAFF	TGTGCCAGCAGTGCCGTAGGGGGGCGAACTGAAGCTTTCTTT
few	TRBV5-1	TRBJ1-3	.	CASRRESGSGNTIYF	TGCGCCAGCAGGCGGGAGAGCGGCTCTGGAAACACCATATATTTT
.	TRBV27	TRBJ2-3	TRBD1	CATFFRGRGTDTQYF	TGTGCCACTTTCTTCAGGGGGCGGGGCACAGATACGCAGTATTTT
few	TRBV5-1	TRBJ1-1	.	CASSSGENTEAFF	TGCGCCAGCAGTTCTGGAGAGAACACTGAAGCTTTCTTT
.	TRBV7-2	TRBJ2-7	.	CASGGIRGEQYF	TGTGCCAGCGGCGGCATTAGGGGCGAGCAGTACTTC
.	TRBV20-1	TRBJ2-6	.	CSADRPGANVLTF	TGCAGTGCTGACAGACCTGGGGCCAACGTCCTGACTTTC
.	TRBV28	TRBJ1-6	.	CASSLSVSPLHF	TGTGCCAGCAGTTTATCAGTTTCACCCCTCCACTTT
many	TRBV11-2	TRBJ2-3	.	CASSLSRTGLGTQYF	TGTGCCAGCAGCTTATCCCGAACAGGCCTGGGTACGCAGTATTTT
.	TRBV7-8	TRBJ2-2	.	CASSPTGHLTNGELFF	TGTGCCAGCAGCCCGACGGGACATCTGACTAATGGGGAGCTGTTTTTT
few	TRBV11-2	TRBJ2-1	.	CASSQDRGRVYEQFF	TGTGCCAGCAGCCAAGACCGGGGGCGAGTCTATGAGCAGTTCTTC
many	TRBV12-5	TRBJ2-4	TRBD1	CASGLVVDRAGKNIQYF	TGTGCTAGTGGTTTGGTGGTAGACAGGGCAGGAAAAAACATTCAGTACTTC
many	TRBV18	TRBJ1-3	.	CASSPGNTIYF	TGTGCCAGCTCACCAGGGAACACCATATATTTT
few	TRBV5-1	TRBJ2-1	.	CASNPDTYNEQFF	TGCGCCAGCAACCCAGACACCTACAATGAGCAGTTCTTC
many	TRBV5-5	TRBJ1-1	.	CASSPASWDPEAFF	TGTGCCAGCAGCCCCGCCAGCTGGGATCCTGAAGCTTTCTTT
.	TRBV6-2/TRBV6-3	TRBJ2-5	TRBD1	CASRPRTGAYETQYF	TGTGCCAGCAGGCCGCGGACAGGGGCATACGAGACCCAGTACTTC
.	TRBV20-1	TRBJ1-5	.	CSALDGTQPQHF	TGCAGTGCCCTCGATGGGACTCAGCCCCAGCATTTT
.	TRBV4-3	TRBJ2-3	TRBD1	CASSYSRDRVTDTQYF	TGCGCCAGCAGCTATAGCCGGGACAGGGTAACAGATACGCAGTATTTT
.	TRBV6-5	TRBJ1-1	.	CASSYVSMNTEAFF	TGTGCCAGCAGTTACGTCAGCATGAACACTGAAGCTTTCTTT
.	TRBV12-3/TRBV12-4	TRBJ2-3	TRBD1	CASRRDRGGTDTQYF	TGTGCCAGCAGGCGGGACAGGGGTGGCACAGATACGCAGTATTTT
few	TRBV6-2/TRBV6-3	TRBJ1-1	TRBD1	CASTEQQGAFAEAFF	TGTGCCAGCACCGAACAACAGGGGGCCTTCGCTGAAGCTTTCTTT
many	TRBV7-8	TRBJ1-4	.	CASSLDNEKLFF	TGTGCCAGCAGCTTAGATAATGAAAAACTGTTTTTT
few	TRBV5-4	TRBJ1-2	TRBD1	CASSKGQGDGYTF	TGTGCCAGCAGCAAGGGACAGGGAGATGGCTACACCTTC
many	TRBV5-6	TRBJ2-7	TRBD2	CASSGGGAYEQYF	TGTGCCAGCAGCGGCGGGGGGGCTTACGAGCAGTACTTC
.	TRBV6-5	TRBJ2-3	.	CASSYSYRRTDTQYF	TGTGCCAGCAGTTACTCGTACAGGCGCACAGATACGCAGTATTTT
.	TRBV20-1	TRBJ1-1	.	CSARGPGRDTEAFF	TGCAGTGCTAGAGGTCCGGGTCGGGACACTGAAGCTTTCTTT
.	TRBV29-1	TRBJ2-5	.	CSGMGNGGETQYF	TGCAGTGGTATGGGAAACGGAGGAGAGACCCAGTACTTC
few	TRBV5-4	TRBJ2-7	.	CASSPGSRSYEQYF	TGTGCCAGCAGCCCTGGGAGCAGGTCCTACGAGCAGTACTTC
few	TRBV13	TRBJ2-1	.	CASSPEAVGEQFF	TGTGCCAGCAGCCCAGAGGCGGTTGGTGAGCAGTTCTTC
many	TRBV4-1	TRBJ2-1	TRBD2	CASSPRDSGGLYNEQFF	TGCGCCAGCAGCCCCCGAGATAGCGGGGGCTTATACAATGAGCAGTTCTTC
.	TRBV5-5	TRBJ1-1	TRBD1	CASSRQGIIVATEAFF	TGTGCCAGCAGCCGACAGGGTATCATTGTAGCCACTGAAGCTTTCTTT
few	TRBV12-3/TRBV12-4	TRBJ1-3	TRBD1	CASSLGGQGGTIYF	TGTGCCAGCAGTTTAGGGGGACAGGGAGGCACCATATATTTT
few	TRBV3-2	TRBJ1-1	.	CASSQDPYRGNTEAFF	TGTGCCAGCAGCCAAGACCCGTACAGGGGAAACACTGAAGCTTTCTTT
.	TRBV12-3/TRBV12-4	TRBJ1-1	TRBD1	CASKLLGQGGAFF	TGTGCCAGCAAGCTCTTGGGACAGGGTGGTGCTTTCTTT
many	TRBV4-1	TRBJ1-3	.	CASSQEPQVSGNTIYF	TGCGCCAGCAGCCAAGAGCCCCAGGTCTCTGGAAACACCATATATTTT
.	TRBV7-9	TRBJ1-2	.	CASSFGLLYGYTF	TGTGCCAGCAGCTTCGGACTGCTCTATGGCTACACCTTC
.	TRBV5-4	TRBJ2-6	.	CASSLGQASSGANVLTF	TGTGCCAGCAGCTTGGGACAGGCTAGCTCTGGGGCCAACGTCCTGACTTTC
few	TRBV28	TRBJ1-1	.	CASTPRGTEAFF	TGTGCCAGCACCCCCCGGGGGACGGAAGCTTTCTTT